Listed below are T cell receptor beta chains from one sample, sequenced in a study of T cell repertoires in cytomegalovirus infection. No antigen has been identified for these receptors. Each CDR3 protein is one row after TCRdb ran MiXCR on the reads. Counted here are roughly 110,000 distinct CDR3 sequences, roughly 9.1% occurring once; the ten biggest clones make up approximately 33%. The sequenced material came from PBMCs, sequenced either directly or after in vitro stimulation (not recorded which). These receptors originate from a human donor in good health (CMV status not recorded). Some clones in this sample may be carry-over from other donors' samples. Both conserved end residues are part of each CDR3. D genes are given only for firm matches. Part of the rows lack a size; the others show once, few, many or a class for expanded clones.

D gene,CDR3 length,V gene,J gene,clone size,CDR3 protein,CDR3 DNA
.,15,TRBV4-1,TRBJ2-1,few,CASSQDSTLSNEQFF,TGCGCCAGCAGCCAAGACTCGACCTTGAGCAATGAGCAGTTCTTC
.,14,TRBV9,TRBJ1-6,few,CASSVGGSNSPLHF,TGTGCCAGCAGCGTGGGTGGCAGCAATTCACCCCTCCACTTT
.,16,TRBV6-6,TRBJ2-7,many,CASSVSAGGRAYEQYF,TGTGCCAGCAGTGTTTCAGCAGGAGGCAGAGCCTACGAGCAGTACTTC
TRBD1,16,TRBV9,TRBJ1-1,.,CASSGQGGGGTTEAFF,TGTGCCAGCAGCGGACAAGGGGGCGGAGGGACGACTGAAGCTTTCTTT
.,12,TRBV5-6,TRBJ1-1,many,CASSLTFGEAFF,TGTGCCAGCAGCTTAACTTTTGGTGAAGCTTTCTTT
.,14,TRBV5-4,TRBJ1-1,few,CASSFGLFNTEAFF,TGTGCCAGCAGCTTCGGACTGTTCAACACTGAAGCTTTCTTT
TRBD2,16,TRBV4-1,TRBJ2-3,many,CASSQDGGGRTDTQYF,TGCGCCAGCAGCCAAGATGGGGGGGGGAGGACAGATACGCAGTATTTT
TRBD2,14,TRBV7-2,TRBJ2-2,many,CASSQGLASGELFF,TGTGCCAGCAGCCAGGGACTAGCTTCAGGGGAGCTGTTTTTT
.,13,TRBV6-1,TRBJ2-5,.,CASSETGQETQYF,TGTGCCAGCAGTGAAACTGGACAAGAGACCCAGTACTTC
.,12,TRBV19,TRBJ1-2,.,CASSVAEYGYTF,TGTGCCAGTAGTGTGGCGGAGTATGGCTACACCTTC
TRBD1,16,TRBV7-8,TRBJ2-5,.,CASSLAARTGGETQYF,TGTGCCAGCAGCTTAGCGGCTAGGACAGGGGGTGAGACCCAGTACTTC
TRBD1,15,TRBV7-8,TRBJ2-5,once,CASSFKAGGMETQYF,TGTGCCAGCAGCTTCAAGGCAGGGGGCATGGAGACCCAGTACTTC
TRBD1,13,TRBV2,TRBJ1-2,many,CASSNVRGQGYTF,TGTGCCAGCAGCAATGTAAGGGGGCAAGGCTACACCTTC
.,18,TRBV11-1,TRBJ2-1,many,CASRPVGSGLTTYNEQFF,TGTGCCAGCAGGCCGGTAGGTAGCGGACTCACGACCTACAATGAGCAGTTCTTC
.,11,TRBV7-2,TRBJ2-7,many,CASSFLYEQYF,TGTGCCAGCAGCTTTCTGTACGAGCAGTACTTC
TRBD1,14,TRBV15,TRBJ1-2,.,CATSRVGQGYGYTF,TGTGCCACCAGCAGAGTTGGACAGGGGTATGGCTACACCTTC
.,15,TRBV6-5,TRBJ1-2,few,CASSPFGGRDYGYTF,TGTGCCAGCAGTCCCTTCGGGGGGCGCGACTATGGCTACACCTTC
TRBD2,14,TRBV6-2/TRBV6-3,TRBJ2-1,.,CASIKSGSCNEQFF,TGTGCCAGCATAAAAAGCGGGAGCTGCAATGAGCAGTTCTTC
TRBD2,16,TRBV7-8,TRBJ2-3,many,CASSPPSASGTNTQYF,TGTGCCAGCAGCCCCCCCTCCGCAAGCGGGACTAATACGCAGTATTTT
.,13,TRBV18,TRBJ1-2,.,CASSPGTNYGYTF,TGTGCCAGCTCACCCGGGACTAACTATGGCTACACCTTC
.,17,TRBV7-9,TRBJ1-1,many,CASSSALAATRTTEAFF,TGTGCCAGCAGCTCCGCCTTAGCTGCCACGAGGACCACTGAAGCTTTCTTT
TRBD2,16,TRBV7-2,TRBJ2-5,many,CASSSRLAGVLETQYF,TGTGCCAGCAGCTCTAGACTAGCGGGAGTTTTGGAGACCCAGTACTTC
TRBD2,17,TRBV10-3,TRBJ2-3,few,CASTTGTSGVATDTQYF,TGTGCCAGCACAACCGGGACTAGCGGTGTAGCCACAGATACGCAGTATTTT
TRBD2,17,TRBV4-2,TRBJ2-7,many,CASSQEATSGRPREQYF,TGTGCCAGCAGCCAAGAGGCGACTAGCGGGAGGCCGCGCGAGCAGTACTTC